A selection of T cell receptor beta chains follows, all from one sample in a study of metastatic and nonmetastatic thyroid tumors. TCRdb re-clonotyped the PCR reads through MiXCR. The sample includes about 33,000 clones, 10% to 11% seen only once; the top ten take around 16%. Sample: blood. Receptors originate from a female donor with papillary thyroid cancer or a benign thyroid nodule (not recorded which). Some clones in this sample may be carry-over from other donors' samples. CDR3s include the opening cysteine and the closing phenylalanine or tryptophan. Fields, in order: J gene, V gene, D gene, clone size, CDR3 DNA, CDR3 protein. The D gene is left open where the match is weak. Where a row states a size, it is once, few, many or the class of an expanded clone; other rows omit it.

TRBJ1-1,TRBV3-1,NA,many,TGTGCCAGCAGCCAATCTTCGGCGAACACTGAAGCTTTCTTT,CASSQSSANTEAFF
TRBJ2-7,TRBV28,NA,many,TGTGCCAGCAGCCAGATAGGCCCCTACGAGCAGTACTTC,CASSQIGPYEQYF
TRBJ2-4,TRBV7-2,NA,NA,TGTGCCAGCAGCTTAAGCTCAGGGCTAGCCAAAAACATTCAGTACTTC,CASSLSSGLAKNIQYF
TRBJ1-3,TRBV29-1,NA,few,TGCAGCGTTGTGGAGCGGATTCCTGGAAACACCATATATTTT,CSVVERIPGNTIYF
TRBJ1-1,TRBV20-1,NA,many,TGCAGTGCTGGGTTTCAGGGAGGGACTGAAGCTTTCTTT,CSAGFQGGTEAFF
TRBJ2-7,TRBV15,NA,many,TGTGCCACCAGCTCACAAAGGGGATACGAGCAGTACTTC,CATSSQRGYEQYF
TRBJ2-7,TRBV20-1,NA,many,TGCAGTGCTAGAGAAAGGAAGGGCTACGAGCAGTACTTC,CSARERKGYEQYF
TRBJ2-5,TRBV4-3,NA,many,TGCGCCAGCAGCCAAGAGGGGACGGGAACACAAGAGACCCAGTACTTC,CASSQEGTGTQETQYF
TRBJ1-4,TRBV9,NA,many,TGTGCCAGCAGCGTAGACATCGGCGGGCCTGAAAGCGAACTGTTTTTT,CASSVDIGGPESELFF
TRBJ2-7,TRBV24-1,NA,many,TGTGCCACCCAGGGTGGCGGGACCTACGAGCAGTACTTC,CATQGGGTYEQYF
TRBJ2-3,TRBV6-5,TRBD2,many,TGTGCCAGCAGCTCTACTCTTACTAGCGGGGGAAGCACAGATACGCAGTATTTT,CASSSTLTSGGSTDTQYF
TRBJ2-1,TRBV5-1,TRBD1,many,TGCGCCAGCAGCCCCTATGGGACAGGGAATGAGCAGTTCTTC,CASSPYGTGNEQFF
TRBJ2-3,TRBV6-4,TRBD2,few,TGTGCCAGCAGTGACTCCTGGAGCGGGGAGGGCACAGATACGCAGTATTTT,CASSDSWSGEGTDTQYF
TRBJ2-4,TRBV15,NA,many,TGTGCCACCAGCAGAGATTCGGACATTCAGTACTTC,CATSRDSDIQYF